This T cell receptor beta chain was identified during a study of graft-versus-host responses after intestinal transplantation. Looked up from germline, CDR1 is WSHSY and CDR2 is SAAADI. The CDR3 has 14 residues. V was clipped by 5 bases and J by 0 bases; unmatched bases: 4. Plates contained around 200,000 CFSE-labeled responder cells and around 200,000 irradiated, violet-dye-labeled stimulator cells. Clones were read by immunoSEQ multiplex PCR, and TCRdb kept only the in-frame ones, dropping some. The data contain fewer than 9,500 clones, 30% to 35% of them seen just once; the ten biggest clones take up 3% to 3.5%.

The receptor was derived from a human patient who was an organ donor for intestinal transplantation. Specimen: alloreactive CD8+ T cells from a mixed lymphocyte reaction culture, collected before transplantation. Specified subset: CFSE-low proliferating T cells sorted from roughly 6-day pre-transplant mixed lymphocyte reaction (GvH or HvG direction). The J gene is TRBJ2-7, the V gene TRBV10-2, with 7 bases fitting TRBD1. The CDR3 coding sequence is TGCGCCAGCAGTTCGGGACAGAGCTCCTACGAGCAGTACTTC. Its protein is CASSSGQSSYEQYF.